Listed below are T cell receptor beta chains from one sample, sequenced in a study of blood T cells in healthy people across ages. TCRdb passed the 5' RACE reads through MiXCR, listing each CDR3 protein once. This table has 600,000 or so distinct CDR3 sequences, approximately 30% appearing once. The sequenced sample consisted of blood. The receptors were sampled from a woman aged 80 or older in good health. The CDR3 runs from the conserved cysteine through the conserved F or W. The D gene is left open where the match is weak. Clone size, where shown, is once, few, many, or a class for clones that have expanded.

J gene: TRBJ2-7
V gene: TRBV2
D gene: NA
clone size: many
CDR3 DNA: TGTGCCAGCAGTGTATTGGTTGCCTACGAGCAGTACTTC
CDR3 protein: CASSVLVAYEQYF

J gene: TRBJ1-2
V gene: TRBV29-1
D gene: TRBD1
clone size: many
CDR3 DNA: TGCAGCGGTCCCCCGGGACAGGGGGCGCGTGGCTACACCTTC
CDR3 protein: CSGPPGQGARGYTF

J gene: TRBJ2-4
V gene: TRBV3-1
D gene: NA
clone size: many
CDR3 DNA: TGTGCCAGCAGCCAAGATGGGCGACTACGGGGGAACATTCAGTACTTC
CDR3 protein: CASSQDGRLRGNIQYF

J gene: TRBJ2-3
V gene: TRBV5-1
D gene: NA
clone size: few
CDR3 DNA: TGCGCCAGCAGCTTGGGAGGGACCACTAGCACAGATACGCAGTATTTT
CDR3 protein: CASSLGGTTSTDTQYF

J gene: TRBJ2-7
V gene: TRBV7-3
D gene: NA
clone size: many
CDR3 DNA: TGTGCCAGCAGCCCAGGGAGCGGGCGCGAGCAGTACTTC
CDR3 protein: CASSPGSGREQYF

J gene: TRBJ2-5
V gene: TRBV3-1
D gene: NA
clone size: NA
CDR3 DNA: TGTGCCGGCAGCCAAGTCCCGGTGGCGCAGTACTTC
CDR3 protein: CAGSQVPVAQYF

J gene: TRBJ2-6
V gene: TRBV15
D gene: NA
clone size: many
CDR3 DNA: TGTGCCACCAGCAGAGACCCTCTCGGGTTAACTGGGGCCAACGTCCTGACTTTC
CDR3 protein: CATSRDPLGLTGANVLTF

J gene: TRBJ2-3
V gene: TRBV5-1
D gene: TRBD2
clone size: NA
CDR3 DNA: TGCGCCAGCAGCCTACAGAGGGGGGCGACTAGCGGGGGGCCAGATACGCGGTATTTT
CDR3 protein: CASSLQRGATSGGPDTRYF

J gene: TRBJ1-3
V gene: TRBV5-1
D gene: NA
clone size: few
CDR3 DNA: TGCGCCAGCAGCTTGGCACCATTCTCTGGAAACACCATATATTTT
CDR3 protein: CASSLAPFSGNTIYF

J gene: TRBJ2-5
V gene: TRBV12-3/TRBV12-4
D gene: NA
clone size: NA
CDR3 DNA: TGTGCCAGCAGGGCCCCTGGGAATAAAGAGACCCAGTACTTC
CDR3 protein: CASRAPGNKETQYF

J gene: TRBJ1-1
V gene: TRBV30
D gene: TRBD1
clone size: NA
CDR3 DNA: TGTGCCTGGAGTGACCGGGACAGCCCCGAAGCTTTCTTT
CDR3 protein: CAWSDRDSPEAFF

J gene: TRBJ1-1
V gene: TRBV12-3/TRBV12-4
D gene: NA
clone size: few
CDR3 DNA: TGTGCCAGCACCCCGAGCGAGGTTGAAGCTTTCTTT
CDR3 protein: CASTPSEVEAFF

J gene: TRBJ1-2
V gene: TRBV28
D gene: NA
clone size: NA
CDR3 DNA: TGTGCCAGCAGTTCTTCAACGGCGGGGCCCTCCGTCTATGGCTACACCTTC
CDR3 protein: CASSSSTAGPSVYGYTF

J gene: TRBJ2-7
V gene: TRBV2
D gene: TRBD1
clone size: many
CDR3 DNA: TGTGCCAGCGACAGGGAAACAGGCGAGCAGTACTTC
CDR3 protein: CASDRETGEQYF

J gene: TRBJ1-5
V gene: TRBV6-6
D gene: NA
clone size: many
CDR3 DNA: TGTGCCAGCAGTTACGATACTCCAGGGCGTCAGCCCCAGCATTTT
CDR3 protein: CASSYDTPGRQPQHF

J gene: TRBJ2-1
V gene: TRBV6-2/TRBV6-3
D gene: TRBD1
clone size: many
CDR3 DNA: TGTGCCAGCAGTTCGATTCCTGGGACAGGTGTAATGGATGAGCAGTTCTTC
CDR3 protein: CASSSIPGTGVMDEQFF

J gene: TRBJ2-3
V gene: TRBV9
D gene: NA
clone size: many
CDR3 DNA: TGTGCCAGCAGCGTAGCTATACCCGGGGTAGGTGGAGATACGCAGTATTTT
CDR3 protein: CASSVAIPGVGGDTQYF

J gene: TRBJ1-1
V gene: TRBV5-6
D gene: NA
clone size: NA
CDR3 DNA: TGTGCCAGCAGCATAGGACGGCTATTTATTGAAGCTTTCTTT
CDR3 protein: CASSIGRLFIEAFF

J gene: TRBJ2-7
V gene: TRBV27
D gene: NA
clone size: many
CDR3 DNA: TGTGCCAGCAGTCGGAATTACCCGGGACGGAACTACGAGCAGTACTTC
CDR3 protein: CASSRNYPGRNYEQYF

J gene: TRBJ1-1
V gene: TRBV3-1
D gene: NA
clone size: NA
CDR3 DNA: TGTGCCAGCAGCCACCACGGGGAGAACACTGAAGCTTTCTTT
CDR3 protein: CASSHHGENTEAFF

J gene: TRBJ2-3
V gene: TRBV7-9
D gene: NA
clone size: NA
CDR3 DNA: TGTGCCAGCAGCTTAGCGGATAGGGGAGTCACGGATACGCAGTATTTT
CDR3 protein: CASSLADRGVTDTQYF

J gene: TRBJ2-5
V gene: TRBV9
D gene: TRBD2
clone size: few
CDR3 DNA: TGTGCCAGCAGCGTAGAAGGGGAGGGGACCCAGTACTTC
CDR3 protein: CASSVEGEGTQYF

J gene: TRBJ1-6
V gene: TRBV4-1
D gene: NA
clone size: NA
CDR3 DNA: TGCGCCAGCAGCCAAGATCTGACCCCCGGACAGCTAGATTCACCCCCCCACTTT
CDR3 protein: CASSQDLTPGQLDSPPHF

J gene: TRBJ1-2
V gene: TRBV20-1
D gene: TRBD1
clone size: many
CDR3 DNA: TGCAGTGCTCCGAACAGGGGTACCACCGGGGGCTACACCTTC
CDR3 protein: CSAPNRGTTGGYTF

J gene: TRBJ2-1
V gene: TRBV27
D gene: TRBD2
clone size: few
CDR3 DNA: TGTGCCAGCAGTTTATCTCCCCGGGGGGGCCGTGGTGAGCAGTTCTTC
CDR3 protein: CASSLSPRGGRGEQFF

J gene: TRBJ2-1
V gene: TRBV9
D gene: NA
clone size: NA
CDR3 DNA: TGTGCCAGCAGCACCTCAGGGGGGGGTAGTGAGCAGTTCTTC
CDR3 protein: CASSTSGGGSEQFF

J gene: TRBJ1-1
V gene: TRBV5-1
D gene: NA
clone size: few
CDR3 DNA: TGCGCCAGCAATCTCGACCCGAACACTGAAGCTTTCTTT
CDR3 protein: CASNLDPNTEAFF

J gene: TRBJ2-5
V gene: TRBV20-1
D gene: NA
clone size: NA
CDR3 DNA: TGCAGTGCTCCGGGACCCAACCAAGAGACCCAGTACTTC
CDR3 protein: CSAPGPNQETQYF

J gene: TRBJ1-2
V gene: TRBV7-3
D gene: NA
clone size: many
CDR3 DNA: TGTGCCAGCAGGGCCGACGTTGGACGGTCATCTAACTATGGCTACACCTTC
CDR3 protein: CASRADVGRSSNYGYTF

J gene: TRBJ2-5
V gene: TRBV6-1
D gene: NA
clone size: NA
CDR3 DNA: TGTGCCAGCAGTGAAGATCATTCCAGGGTCGGGACCCAGTACTTC
CDR3 protein: CASSEDHSRVGTQYF

J gene: TRBJ2-4
V gene: TRBV6-2/TRBV6-3
D gene: NA
clone size: many
CDR3 DNA: TGTGCCAGCAGTTACTCGTCGGCTGGAAACATTCAGTACTTC
CDR3 protein: CASSYSSAGNIQYF

J gene: TRBJ2-1
V gene: TRBV20-1
D gene: TRBD2
clone size: NA
CDR3 DNA: TGCAGTGCTAGAGATCCCAGACTAGCGGGAGACTACAATGAGCAGTTCTTC
CDR3 protein: CSARDPRLAGDYNEQFF

J gene: TRBJ1-1
V gene: TRBV3-1
D gene: TRBD1
clone size: NA
CDR3 DNA: TGTGCCAGCAGCCGGGGGACAGCTGAAGCTTTCTTT
CDR3 protein: CASSRGTAEAFF